These 8 T cell receptor beta chains came from one sample sequenced in a study of T-cell memory formation after mild COVID-19. Using its own MiXCR run on the 5' RACE reads, TCRdb lists one record per CDR3 protein. The table lists some 410,000 distinct CDR3 sequences, more than 20% of them singletons. The sample comprised PBMCs or a T cell subset sorted from them (not recorded which). Receptor source: an adult woman who had mild COVID-19 (a few samples of this study predate the infection). Cell type and time point are not known.

The chain links TRBV7-6 to TRBJ2-1; 9 bases are a match to TRBD2. From germline, CDR1 is SGHVS and CDR2 FNYEAQ. V dropped 0 bases and J dropped 5; count of bases not matched to a gene: 5. This CDR3 comprises 16 residues. CDR3 sequence reads: CASSLAASGTDNEQFF. Written as DNA, the CDR3 is TGTGCCAGCAGCTTAGCGGCTAGCGGGACAGACAATGAGCAGTTCTTC.

The CDR3 nucleotides read TGCGCCAGCAGCTTGGGACAGCATAATTCACCCCTCCACTTT. Translated, it gives CASSLGQHNSPLHF. The chain recombines TRBV5-1 with TRBJ1-6, with a possible D match to TRBD1 (5 bases). The CDR3 is 14 amino acids. Germline-derived CDR1 and CDR2 are SGHRS and YFSETQ. V was trimmed by 0 bases and J by 5 bases, leaving 6 bases between them. The variable domain in full, with the rest retrieved from reference TRBV5-1 and TRBJ1-6, is KAGVTQTPRYLIKTRGQQVTLSCSPISGHRSVSWYQQTPGQGLQFLFEYFSETQRNKGNFPGRFSGRQFSNSRSEMNVSTLELGDSALYLCASSLGQHNSPLHFGNGTRLTVT.

This sequence joins TRBV2 and TRBJ1-2; D remains unclear. Germline assignment: CDR1 SNHLY and CDR2 FYNNEI. V lost 10 bases to trimming and J lost 6 bases, with 12 bases between them. This CDR3 has 11 amino acids. In nucleotides, the CDR3 is TGTGCCAAATCTGGAAGGAATGGCTACACCTTC. This translates into CAKSGRNGYTF.

Details on this clonotype: This likely comes from a read error, as the CDR3 has no conserved phenylalanine or tryptophan at its end. The chain has TRBV5-5 and TRBJ2-1; D might be TRBD1 (5 bases). Germline-derived CDR1 and CDR2 are SGHKS and YYEKEE (reference sequence). The V end lost 5 bases, the J end lost 4 bases, and 13 bases lay between the germline ends. The CDR3 totals 14 residues. For the CDR3, the DNA is TGTGCCAGCAGACATACCGACAGTTACAATGAGCAGTTCTTG. Protein sequence: CASRHTDSYNEQFL.

The chain combines TRBV29-1 with TRBJ2-4, with D perhaps TRBD1 (6 bases). V lost 4 bases and J 0 bases, leaving 10 bases between the germline ends. Looked up from germline, CDR1 is SQVTM and CDR2 is ANQGSEA. The CDR3 is 14 residues long. CDR3 region: CSVGQGLAKNIQYF. In nucleotides, the CDR3 is TGCAGCGTTGGGCAGGGGCTAGCCAAAAACATTCAGTACTTC.

The chain combines TRBV27 with TRBJ2-5, with 9 bases lining up with TRBD1. CDR3 size: 14 residues. The trim removed 6 bases at V and 5 bases at J, leaving 7 bases unmatched. In germline, CDR1 is MNHEY, CDR2 SMNVEV (reference sequence). CDR3 in amino acids: CASSQQGARETQYF. CDR3 coding DNA: TGTGCCAGCAGCCAACAGGGGGCTCGGGAGACCCAGTACTTC.

The rearrangement joins TRBV30 to TRBJ2-3; D perhaps matches TRBD2 (8 bases). Trimming removed 2 bases from V and 5 bases from J, with 17 bases in between. Germline CDR1 GTSNPN, CDR2 SVGIG (reference sequence). This CDR3 is 15 amino acids long. CDR3 DNA: TGTGCCTGGAGTTCAGCGGGGGCAGGGGGAGATACGCAGTATTTT. Protein product: CAWSSAGAGGDTQYF.

This clonotype showed up just a few times. The rearrangement joins TRBV27 to TRBJ2-1; 7 nucleotides match TRBD1. CDR1 and CDR2 from the germline V gene are MNHEY and SMNVEV (reference sequence). The CDR3 runs 17 residues. V trimming: 2 bases; J trimming: 0 bases; junction bases outside the gene matches: 7. Here the CDR3 DNA reads TGTGCCAGCAGTTTAGGAAACAGGGGATACTCCTACAATGAGCAGTTCTTC. Its protein is CASSLGNRGYSYNEQFF.